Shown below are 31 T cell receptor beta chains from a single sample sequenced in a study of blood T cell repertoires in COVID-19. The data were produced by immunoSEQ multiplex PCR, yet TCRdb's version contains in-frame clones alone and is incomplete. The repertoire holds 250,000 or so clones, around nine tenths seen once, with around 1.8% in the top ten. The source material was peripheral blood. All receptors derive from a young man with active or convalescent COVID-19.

The CDR3, as DNA: TGTGCCAGCTCACCGCAGGGGGCGGACTCCTACGAGCAGTACTTC. It translates to CASSPQGADSYEQYF. V is TRBV18 and J is TRBJ2-7; 8 bases align to TRBD1. With 3 bases clipped from V and 0 bases from J, the junction kept 4 bases outside the gene matches. The germline gives CDR1 KGHSH, CDR2 LQKENI. CDR3 size: 15 residues.

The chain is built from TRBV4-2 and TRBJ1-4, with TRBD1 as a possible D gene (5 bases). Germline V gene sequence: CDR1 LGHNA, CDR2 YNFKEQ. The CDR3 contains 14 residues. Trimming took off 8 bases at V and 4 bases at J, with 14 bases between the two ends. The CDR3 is CASAGGSHNEKLFF. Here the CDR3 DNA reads TGTGCCAGCGCTGGGGGGAGCCATAATGAAAAACTGTTTTTT.

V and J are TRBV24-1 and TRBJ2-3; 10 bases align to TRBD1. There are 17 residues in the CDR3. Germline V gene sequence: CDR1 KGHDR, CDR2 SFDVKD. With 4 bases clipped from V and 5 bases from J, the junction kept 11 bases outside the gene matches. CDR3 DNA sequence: TGTGCCACCAGTGACTCCAGGGGACAGGGGCTGGGAGATACGCAGTATTTT. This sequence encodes CATSDSRGQGLGDTQYF.

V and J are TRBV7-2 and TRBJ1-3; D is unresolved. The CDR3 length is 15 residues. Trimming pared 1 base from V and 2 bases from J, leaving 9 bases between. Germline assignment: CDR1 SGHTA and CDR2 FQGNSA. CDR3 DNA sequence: TGTGCCAGCAGCTTAGGGTTCGGGGCTGGAAACACCATATATTTT. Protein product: CASSLGFGAGNTIYF.

CDR3 coding DNA: TGTGCCAGTAGTATAACGCGTGGCGGCACTGAAGCTTTCTTT. Translating gives CASSITRGGTEAFF. The chain is built from TRBV19 and TRBJ1-1; D remains unclear. The CDR3 extends over 14 amino acids. V was shortened by 2 bases and J by 4 bases, with 11 bases between the two germline ends. Per the germline V gene, CDR1 is LNHDA and CDR2 is SQIVND (reference sequence).

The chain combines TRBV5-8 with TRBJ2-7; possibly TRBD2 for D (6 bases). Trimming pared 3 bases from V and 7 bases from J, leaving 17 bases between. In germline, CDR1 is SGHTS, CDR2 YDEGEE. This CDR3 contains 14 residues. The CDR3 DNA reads TGTGCCAGCAGCTGGAAGCGGGCCCGGGGGGAGCAGTACTTC. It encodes CASSWKRARGEQYF.

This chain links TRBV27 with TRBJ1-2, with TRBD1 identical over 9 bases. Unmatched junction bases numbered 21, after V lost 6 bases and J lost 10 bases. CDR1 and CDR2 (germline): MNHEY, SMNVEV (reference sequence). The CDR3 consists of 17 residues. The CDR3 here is CASSSSTGGFFRVSYTF. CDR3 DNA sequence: TGTGCCAGCAGCTCCTCGACAGGGGGGTTTTTTCGGGTGTCCTACACCTTC.

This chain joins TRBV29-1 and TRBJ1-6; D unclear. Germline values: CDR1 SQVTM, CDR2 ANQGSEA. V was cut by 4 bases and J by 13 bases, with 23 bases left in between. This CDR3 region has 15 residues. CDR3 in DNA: TGCAGCGTTGTTAGCAAGTGGGTTGAATTTTCCCCCCTCCACTTT. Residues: CSVVSKWVEFSPLHF.

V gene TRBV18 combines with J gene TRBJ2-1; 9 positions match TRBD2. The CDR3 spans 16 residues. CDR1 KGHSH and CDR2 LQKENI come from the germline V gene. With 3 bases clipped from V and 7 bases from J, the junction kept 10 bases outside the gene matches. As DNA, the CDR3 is TGTGCCAGCTCACCCCAACTCGGCGCGGGGGGGAATGAGCAGTTCTTC. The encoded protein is CASSPQLGAGGNEQFF.

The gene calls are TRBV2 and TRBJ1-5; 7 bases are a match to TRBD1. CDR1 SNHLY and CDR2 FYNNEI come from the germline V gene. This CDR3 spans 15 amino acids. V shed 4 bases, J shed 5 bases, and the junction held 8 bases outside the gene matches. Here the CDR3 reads CASSGWTGRDQPQHF. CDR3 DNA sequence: TGTGCCAGCAGTGGTTGGACAGGAAGGGATCAGCCCCAGCATTTT. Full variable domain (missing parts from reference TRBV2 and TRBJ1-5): EPEVTQTPSHQVTQMGQEVILRCVPISNHLYFYWYRQILGQKVEFLVSFYNNEISEKSEIFDDQFSVERPDGSNFTLKIRSTKLEDSAMYFCASSGWTGRDQPQHFGDGTRLSIL.

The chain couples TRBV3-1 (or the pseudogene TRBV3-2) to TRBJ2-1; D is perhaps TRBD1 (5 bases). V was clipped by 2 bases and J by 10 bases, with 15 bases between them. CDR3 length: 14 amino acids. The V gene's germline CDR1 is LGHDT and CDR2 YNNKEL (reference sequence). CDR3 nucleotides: TGTGCCAGCAGCCAATTGGACATGCCCGGGGAGCAGTTCTTC. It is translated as CASSQLDMPGEQFF.

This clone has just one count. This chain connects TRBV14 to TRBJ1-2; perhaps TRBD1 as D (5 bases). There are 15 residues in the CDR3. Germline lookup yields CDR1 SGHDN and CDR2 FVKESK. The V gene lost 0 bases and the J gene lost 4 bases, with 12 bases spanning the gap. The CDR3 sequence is CASSQDMVTGYGYTF. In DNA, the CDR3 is TGTGCCAGCAGCCAAGATATGGTCACAGGCTATGGCTACACCTTC.

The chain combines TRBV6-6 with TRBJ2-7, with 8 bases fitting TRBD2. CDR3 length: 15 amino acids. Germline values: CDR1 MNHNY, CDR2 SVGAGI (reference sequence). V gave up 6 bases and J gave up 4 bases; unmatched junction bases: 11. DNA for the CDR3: TGTGCCAGCAGCGACCTTGCGGGGGGCTGGTACGAGCAGTACTTC. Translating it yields CASSDLAGGWYEQYF.

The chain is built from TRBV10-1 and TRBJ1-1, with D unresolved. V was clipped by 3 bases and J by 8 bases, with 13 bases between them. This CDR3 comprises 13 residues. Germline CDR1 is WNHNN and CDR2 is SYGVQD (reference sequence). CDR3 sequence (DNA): TGCGCCAGCAGTGATGCGGGCGTAAGGGAAGCTTTCTTT. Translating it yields CASSDAGVREAFF.

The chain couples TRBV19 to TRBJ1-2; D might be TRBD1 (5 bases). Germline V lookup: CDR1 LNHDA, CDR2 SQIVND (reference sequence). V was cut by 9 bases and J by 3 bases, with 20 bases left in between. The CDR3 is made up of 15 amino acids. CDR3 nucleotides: TGTGCCAGCGTACAATACAGGAATGAAGACTATGGCTACACCTTC. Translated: CASVQYRNEDYGYTF.

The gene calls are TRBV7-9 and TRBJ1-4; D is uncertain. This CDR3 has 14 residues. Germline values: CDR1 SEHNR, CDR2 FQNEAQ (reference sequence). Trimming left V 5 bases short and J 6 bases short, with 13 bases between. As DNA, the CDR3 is TGTGCCAGCAGCCCCAGTCTGGGCGATGAAAAACTGTTTTTT. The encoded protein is CASSPSLGDEKLFF.

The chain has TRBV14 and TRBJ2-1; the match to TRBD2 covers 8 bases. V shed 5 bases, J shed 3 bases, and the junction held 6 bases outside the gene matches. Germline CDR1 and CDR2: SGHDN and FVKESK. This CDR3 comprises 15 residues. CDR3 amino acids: CASSTSGGFYNEQFF. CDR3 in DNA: TGTGCCAGCAGCACCAGCGGGGGTTTCTACAATGAGCAGTTCTTC.

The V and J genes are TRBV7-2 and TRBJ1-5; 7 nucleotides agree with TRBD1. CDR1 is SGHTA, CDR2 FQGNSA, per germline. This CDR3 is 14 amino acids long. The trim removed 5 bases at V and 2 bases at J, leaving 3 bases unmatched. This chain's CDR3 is CASSQDRGNQPQHF. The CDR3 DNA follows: TGTGCCAGCAGCCAAGACAGGGGCAATCAGCCCCAGCATTTT.

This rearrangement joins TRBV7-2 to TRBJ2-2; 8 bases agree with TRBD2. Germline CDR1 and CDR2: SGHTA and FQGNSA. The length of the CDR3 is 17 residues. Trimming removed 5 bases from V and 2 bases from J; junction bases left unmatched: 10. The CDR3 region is CASSPGRAGGNTGELFF. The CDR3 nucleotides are TGTGCCAGCAGCCCAGGGCGGGCGGGGGGTAACACCGGGGAGCTGTTTTTT.

The CDR3 bases are TGTGCCAGCAGCTTGGTAGAACGGGGGTCGTACGAGCAGTACTTC. Protein: CASSLVERGSYEQYF. This chain connects TRBV5-6 to TRBJ2-7; TRBD2 is a possible D gene (6 bases). This CDR3 contains 15 residues. With 0 bases removed from V and 4 bases from J, the gap between germline ends came to 14 bases. Germline V gives CDR1 SGHDT, CDR2 YYEEEE.

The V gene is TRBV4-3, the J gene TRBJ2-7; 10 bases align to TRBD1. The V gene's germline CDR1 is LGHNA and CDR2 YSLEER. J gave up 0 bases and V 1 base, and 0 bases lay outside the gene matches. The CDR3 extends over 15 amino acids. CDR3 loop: CASSQGTGGSYEQYF. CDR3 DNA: TGCGCCAGCAGCCAAGGGACAGGGGGCTCCTACGAGCAGTACTTC.

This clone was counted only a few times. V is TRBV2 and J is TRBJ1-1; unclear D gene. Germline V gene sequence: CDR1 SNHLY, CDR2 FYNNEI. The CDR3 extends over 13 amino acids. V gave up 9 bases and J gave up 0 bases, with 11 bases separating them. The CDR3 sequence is CASQTQMNTEAFF. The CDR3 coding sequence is TGTGCCAGTCAAACACAGATGAACACTGAAGCTTTCTTT.

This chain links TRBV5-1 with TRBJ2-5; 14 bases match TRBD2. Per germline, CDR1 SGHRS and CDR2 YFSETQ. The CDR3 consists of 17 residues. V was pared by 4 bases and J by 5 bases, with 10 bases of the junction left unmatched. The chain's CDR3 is CASSLGLAGGLGETQYF. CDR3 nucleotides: TGCGCCAGCAGCCTCGGACTAGCGGGGGGACTAGGGGAGACCCAGTACTTC.

The CDR3 nucleotides are TGTGCCAGCAGCTTGCGGGGGGGCTCCTACAATGAGCAGTTCTTC. Its translation is CASSLRGGSYNEQFF. The chain has TRBV7-3 and TRBJ2-1, with 9 bases that match TRBD2. With 3 bases clipped from V and 0 bases from J, the junction kept 0 bases outside the gene matches. The CDR3 loop spans 15 amino acids. Per the germline V gene, CDR1 is SGHTA and CDR2 is FQGTGA.

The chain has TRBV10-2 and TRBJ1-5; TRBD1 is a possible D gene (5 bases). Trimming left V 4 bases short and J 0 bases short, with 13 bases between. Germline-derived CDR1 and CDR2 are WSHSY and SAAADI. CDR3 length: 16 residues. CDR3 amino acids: CASSGGGIHSNQPQHF. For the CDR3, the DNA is TGCGCCAGCAGTGGCGGGGGGATTCATAGCAATCAGCCCCAGCATTTT.

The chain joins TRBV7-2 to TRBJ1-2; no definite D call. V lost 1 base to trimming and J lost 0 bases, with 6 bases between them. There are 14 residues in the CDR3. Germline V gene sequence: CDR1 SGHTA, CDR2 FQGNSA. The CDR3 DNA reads TGTGCCAGCAGCTTAGATTCTTCTAACTATGGCTACACCTTC. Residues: CASSLDSSNYGYTF.

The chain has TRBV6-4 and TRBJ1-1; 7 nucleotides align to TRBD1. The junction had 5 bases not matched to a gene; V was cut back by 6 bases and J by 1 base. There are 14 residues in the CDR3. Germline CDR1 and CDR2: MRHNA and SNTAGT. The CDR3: CASSRDSGNTEAFF. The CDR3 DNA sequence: TGTGCCAGCAGCCGGGACAGTGGGAACACTGAAGCTTTCTTT.

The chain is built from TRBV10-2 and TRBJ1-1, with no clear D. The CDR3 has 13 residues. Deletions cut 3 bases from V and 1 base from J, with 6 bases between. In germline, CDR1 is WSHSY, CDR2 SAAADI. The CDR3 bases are TGCGCCAGCAGTGACCCCCAGAACACTGAAGCTTTCTTT. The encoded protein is CASSDPQNTEAFF.

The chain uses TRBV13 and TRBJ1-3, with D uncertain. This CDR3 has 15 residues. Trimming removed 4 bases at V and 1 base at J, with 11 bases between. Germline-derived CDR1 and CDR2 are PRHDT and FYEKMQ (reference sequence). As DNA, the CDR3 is TGTGCCAGCAGCTACAGCGGACTATCTGGAAACACCATATATTTT. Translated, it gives CASSYSGLSGNTIYF. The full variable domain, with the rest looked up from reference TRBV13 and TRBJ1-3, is AAGVIQSPRHLIKEKRETATLKCYPIPRHDTVYWYQQGPGQDPQFLISFYEKMQSDKGSIPDRFSAQQFSDYHSELNMSSLELGDSALYFCASSYSGLSGNTIYFGEGSWLTVV.

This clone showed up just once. The CDR3 protein is CASSYKRGGWTDTQYF. The CDR3 DNA follows: TGTGCCAGCAGTTATAAGCGGGGGGGATGGACAGATACGCAGTATTTT. The V and J genes are TRBV6-2 or TRBV6-3 and TRBJ2-3; 10 bases align to TRBD2. The CDR3 sequence is 16 residues long. Germline V lookup: CDR1 MNHEY, CDR2 SVGEGT. V lost 3 bases to trimming and J lost 3 bases; unmatched junction nucleotides: 6.

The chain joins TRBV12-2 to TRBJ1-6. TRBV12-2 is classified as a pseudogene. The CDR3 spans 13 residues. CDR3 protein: CASPLLIVSTLHF. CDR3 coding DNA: TGTGCAAGTCCACTGCTTATAGTAAGCACCCTCCACTTT.